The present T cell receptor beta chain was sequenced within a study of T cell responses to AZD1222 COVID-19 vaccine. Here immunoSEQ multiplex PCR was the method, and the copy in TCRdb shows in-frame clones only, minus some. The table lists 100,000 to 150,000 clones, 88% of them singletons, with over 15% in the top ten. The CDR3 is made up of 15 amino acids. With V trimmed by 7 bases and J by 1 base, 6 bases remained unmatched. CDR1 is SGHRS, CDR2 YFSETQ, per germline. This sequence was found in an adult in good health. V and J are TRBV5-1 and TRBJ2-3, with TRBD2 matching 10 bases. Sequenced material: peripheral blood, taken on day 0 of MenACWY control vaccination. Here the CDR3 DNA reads TGCGCCAGCGGAGCCGGGACTAGCGGCACAGATACGCAGTATTTT. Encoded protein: CASGAGTSGTDTQYF. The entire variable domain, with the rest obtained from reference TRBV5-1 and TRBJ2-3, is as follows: KAGVTQTPRYLIKTRGQQVTLSCSPISGHRSVSWYQQTPGQGLQFLFEYFSETQRNKGNFPGRFSGRQFSNSRSEMNVSTLELGDSALYLCASGAGTSGTDTQYFGPGTRLTVL.